This is a list of T cell receptor beta chains from one sample in a study of blood T cell repertoires in COVID-19. This table comes from immunoSEQ multiplex PCR, and its TCRdb copy is limited to in-frame clones, with some not included. The sample includes around 200,000 clones, about 85% of them seen just once. The sequenced sample was peripheral blood. These receptors came from an elderly woman with acute or convalescent COVID-19. Both conserved end residues are part of each CDR3. Each record gives: D gene, clone size, V gene, J gene, CDR3 protein, CDR3 DNA. D genes are given only for firm matches. Not every row has a clone size; where given, it reads once, few, many or a size class.

.	.	TRBV6-5	TRBJ1-2	CASIVRVSNYGYTF	TGTGCCAGCATTGTCAGGGTTTCTAACTATGGCTACACCTTC
.	.	TRBV9	TRBJ2-2	CASSVETGRSTGELFF	TGTGCCAGCAGCGTAGAAACAGGGCGGAGCACCGGGGAGCTGTTTTTT
.	.	TRBV3-1/TRBV3-2	TRBJ1-1	CASSQDLVRAEAFF	TGTGCCAGCAGCCAAGATCTCGTGAGAGCTGAAGCTTTCTTT
TRBD1	.	TRBV5-4	TRBJ1-2	CASSGGHTGGYGYTF	TGTGCCAGCAGCGGGGGGCATACAGGGGGCTATGGCTACACCTTC
.	.	TRBV6-2/TRBV6-3	TRBJ2-3	CASSFRQTDTQYF	TGTGCCAGCAGTTTCAGACAAACAGATACGCAGTATTTT
TRBD2	once	TRBV29-1	TRBJ2-5	CSVGGASGLETQYF	TGCAGCGTGGGGGGGGCTAGCGGGTTGGAGACCCAGTACTTC
.	.	TRBV12-5	TRBJ1-1	CASGSTVPNTEAFF	TGTGCTAGTGGTTCGACAGTTCCTAACACTGAAGCTTTCTTT
TRBD2	.	TRBV13	TRBJ2-5	CASSSRLAGGQETQYF	TGTGCCAGCAGCTCCCGACTAGCGGGGGGGCAAGAGACCCAGTACTTC
.	.	TRBV5-1	TRBJ2-1	CASSGGGSAYNEQFF	TGCGCCAGCAGCGGTGGGGGGTCTGCCTACAATGAGCAGTTCTTC
.	.	TRBV19	TRBJ1-1	CASSFHMGPSLNTEAFF	TGTGCCAGTAGTTTCCATATGGGGCCTAGTTTGAACACTGAAGCTTTCTTT
TRBD2	.	TRBV10-3	TRBJ2-3	CAISEGRTSGGADTQYF	TGTGCCATCAGTGAGGGGAGAACTAGCGGGGGGGCAGATACGCAGTATTTT
.	.	TRBV5-6	TRBJ2-6	CASSLAYSGANVLTF	TGTGCCAGCAGCTTGGCGTACTCTGGGGCCAACGTCCTGACTTTC